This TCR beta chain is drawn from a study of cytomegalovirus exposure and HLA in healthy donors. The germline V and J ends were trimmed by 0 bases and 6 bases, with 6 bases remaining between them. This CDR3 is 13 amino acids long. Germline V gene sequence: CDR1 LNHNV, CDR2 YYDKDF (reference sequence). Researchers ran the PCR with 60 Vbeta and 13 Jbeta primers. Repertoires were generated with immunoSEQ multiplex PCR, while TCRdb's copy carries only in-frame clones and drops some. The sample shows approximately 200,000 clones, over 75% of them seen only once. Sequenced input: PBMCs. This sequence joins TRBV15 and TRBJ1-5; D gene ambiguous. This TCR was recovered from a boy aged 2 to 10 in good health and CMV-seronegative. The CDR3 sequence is CATSRDPGQPQHF. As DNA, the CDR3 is TGTGCCACCAGCAGAGATCCCGGTCAGCCCCAGCATTTT.